This paragraph covers one TCR beta chain sequence. The same CDR3 arises from other DNA sequences in this sample as well. This entry is derived from a study of blood T cell repertoires in COVID-19. Looking at the study overall: Samples of COVID-19 (acute and convalescent) were obtained from the United States, Italy and Spain.

Repertoires were generated with immunoSEQ multiplex PCR, while TCRdb's copy carries only in-frame clones and drops some. The sample comprises around 370,000 clones, around 86% of which are singletons, and over 6% rests with the top ten. Germline CDR1 is MNHEY and CDR2 is SMNVEV (reference sequence). V was pared by 2 bases and J by 2 bases, with 1 base of the junction left unmatched. The CDR3 is made up of 14 amino acids. The chain couples TRBV27 to TRBJ2-7; 9 bases agree with TRBD2. The sequence was obtained from a woman in her forties or fifties with COVID-19, enrolled during active disease. Material: peripheral blood. The chain's CDR3 is CASSLAGGPYEQYF. The CDR3 nucleotides are TGTGCCAGCAGTTTAGCGGGGGGGCCCTACGAGCAGTACTTC.